Each of the 25 T cell receptor beta chains below was sequenced from the same sample in a study of cytomegalovirus exposure and HLA in healthy donors. The study ran its PCR with 60 Vbeta and 13 Jbeta primers. The method was immunoSEQ multiplex PCR; TCRdb's version includes in-frame clones alone and lacks a portion of them. The table records some 200,000 clones, roughly 87% of them present only once. The sequenced material came from PBMCs. The receptor set was obtained from a middle-aged man in good health and CMV-seronegative.

This chain joins TRBV9 and TRBJ1-4, with D tentatively TRBD1 (6 bases). CDR3 length equals 16 residues. The germline V gene encodes CDR1 SGDLS and CDR2 YYNGEE. V lost 1 base and J lost 0, with 10 bases in between. The CDR3 DNA reads as TGTGCCAGCAGCGTATCAGGGGTTGCAACTAATGAAAAACTGTTTTTT. Residues: CASSVSGVATNEKLFF.

V usage is TRBV5-1 and J usage is TRBJ1-2, with 10 bases aligning to TRBD1. Germline lookup yields CDR1 SGHRS and CDR2 YFSETQ. This CDR3 region has 13 residues. J gave up 5 bases and V 4 bases, and 2 bases lay outside the gene matches. The CDR3 nucleotides are TGCGCCAGCAGCCGGGACAGGGGTTATGGCTACACCTTC. Its translation: CASSRDRGYGYTF. Combining the CDR3 with reference TRBV5-1 and TRBJ1-2 gives the whole variable domain KAGVTQTPRYLIKTRGQQVTLSCSPISGHRSVSWYQQTPGQGLQFLFEYFSETQRNKGNFPGRFSGRQFSNSRSEMNVSTLELGDSALYLCASSRDRGYGYTFGSGTRLTVV.

The gene calls are TRBV11-2 and TRBJ1-2; D might be TRBD1 (6 bases). Germline lookup yields CDR1 SGHAT and CDR2 FQNNGV. The V end was cut by 4 bases, the J end by 6 bases, with 15 bases between. This CDR3 comprises 14 residues. This chain's CDR3 is CASSWVRGRDGYTF. The CDR3 DNA follows: TGTGCCAGCAGCTGGGTCAGGGGAAGGGATGGCTACACCTTC.

CDR3 DNA: TGCAGCGTTGGAACGGGGGGCAGCACAGATACGCAGTATTTT. It is translated as CSVGTGGSTDTQYF. This sequence joins TRBV29-1 and TRBJ2-3, with TRBD2 as a possible D gene (7 bases). With 4 bases removed from V and 0 bases from J, the gap between germline ends came to 11 bases. There are 14 residues in the CDR3. CDR1 is SQVTM, CDR2 ANQGSEA, per germline.

J is TRBJ1-2 and V is TRBV5-1; D gene unclear. Deletions cut 0 bases from V and 9 bases from J, with 18 bases between. Germline assignment: CDR1 SGHRS and CDR2 YFSETQ. This CDR3 is 15 amino acids long. CDR3 bases: TGCGCCAGCAGCTTGGATCTCGCCGCCCGTGCTAGCTACACCTTC. It encodes CASSLDLAARASYTF.

The chain couples TRBV6-1 to TRBJ2-6; TRBD1 matches 8 bases. The CDR3 is 17 amino acids. V lost 2 bases, J lost 3 bases, and 6 bases stayed unmatched. Germline CDR1 reads MNHNS; CDR2 reads SASEGT. The DNA for the CDR3 is TGTGCCAGCAGTGAACTACCAGGGGGCTTTGGGGCCAACGTCCTGACTTTC. It specifies CASSELPGGFGANVLTF.

The CDR3 spells CASSRTGTGIKETQYF. The CDR3 bases are TGTGCCAGCTCGCGCACCGGGACAGGGATAAAAGAGACCCAGTACTTC. V usage is TRBV18 and J usage is TRBJ2-5; 9 positions agree with TRBD1. The V gene end was trimmed by 6 bases and the J gene end by 3 bases; junction bases not matched to a gene: 11. Germline assignment: CDR1 KGHSH and CDR2 LQKENI. The CDR3 length is 16 residues. Looking up the rest from reference TRBV18 and TRBJ2-5 gives the full variable domain: NAGVMQNPRHLVRRRGQEARLRCSPMKGHSHVYWYRQLPEEGLKFMVYLQKENIIDESGMPKERFSAEFPKEGPSILRIQQVVRGDSAAYFCASSRTGTGIKETQYFGPGTRLLVL.

Concerning this clone: The identical CDR3 is also encoded by other nucleotide sequences in the sample. V usage is TRBV18 and J usage is TRBJ2-3, with no clear D. V was clipped by 3 bases and J by 3 bases, with 4 bases between them. The CDR3 extends over 12 amino acids. CDR1 is KGHSH, CDR2 LQKENI, per germline. The CDR3 DNA reads as TGTGCCAGCTCACCTAGAACAGATACGCAGTATTTT. Translated: CASSPRTDTQYF.

The rearrangement links TRBV13 to TRBJ2-7; D gene unclear. V lost 5 bases to trimming and J lost 0 bases, with 2 bases between them. The CDR3 totals 11 residues. The germline gives CDR1 PRHDT, CDR2 FYEKMQ (reference sequence). The CDR3 region is CASSLSYEQYF. The CDR3 bases are TGTGCCAGCAGCCTCTCCTACGAGCAGTACTTC.

The chain uses TRBV7-2 and TRBJ1-5, with TRBD1 matching over 8 bases. CDR1 and CDR2 (germline): SGHTA, FQGNSA. CDR3 length: 16 amino acids. V trimming: 0 bases; J trimming: 4 bases; junction bases outside the gene matches: 5. This CDR3 reads CASSLAGQVRNQPQHF. The DNA of the CDR3 is TGTGCCAGCAGCTTAGCGGGACAGGTGAGGAATCAGCCCCAGCATTTT.

J is TRBJ2-7 and V is TRBV7-9; perhaps TRBD1 as D (6 bases). This CDR3 is built from 16 residues. Germline assignment: CDR1 SEHNR and CDR2 FQNEAQ (reference sequence). Trimming stripped 1 base from V and 0 bases from J, with 13 bases between. The DNA of the CDR3 is TGTGCCAGCAGCTTAGGCCCAGGGGAGAGCTCCTACGAGCAGTACTTC. Protein: CASSLGPGESSYEQYF.

This rearrangement joins TRBV2 to TRBJ2-1, with 8 bases matching TRBD1. Germline lookup yields CDR1 SNHLY and CDR2 FYNNEI. V lost 7 bases, J lost 7 bases, and 6 bases stayed unmatched. This CDR3 is 13 amino acids long. Here the CDR3 reads CASKGQDRNEQFF. In nucleotides, the CDR3 is TGTGCCAGCAAGGGACAGGACCGGAATGAGCAGTTCTTC.

The chain joins TRBV19 to TRBJ2-2; D possibly corresponds to TRBD2 (5 bases). The CDR3 has 14 residues. The germline V gene has CDR1 LNHDA and CDR2 SQIVND (reference sequence). V was cut by 8 bases and J by 4 bases, with 14 bases left in between. CDR3 loop: CASADSAGTGELFF. The CDR3 DNA sequence: TGTGCCAGTGCGGACTCCGCGGGCACCGGGGAGCTGTTTTTT.

As concerns this clone: The sample contains more than one DNA sequence encoding this CDR3. The chain is built from TRBV25-1 and TRBJ1-2; the D gene is possibly TRBD1 (5 bases). V was pared by 1 base and J by 8 bases, with 14 bases between. The CDR3 runs to 14 residues. Germline loops: CDR1 MGHDK, CDR2 SYGVNS. As DNA, the CDR3 is TGTGCCAGCAGTGAATTGGGACGGAGGGGCGGCTACACCTTC. Residues: CASSELGRRGGYTF.

The V call is TRBV7-9, the J call TRBJ1-6; 7 bases map to TRBD1. Losses at the gene ends were 4 bases for V and 5 bases for J; bases not matched to a gene: 5. CDR3 length: 15 amino acids. Germline CDR1 reads SEHNR; CDR2 reads FQNEAQ (reference sequence). The CDR3 nucleotides read TGTGCCAGCAGCTCCCCCGGGACAGATAATTCACCCCTCCACTTT. This encodes CASSSPGTDNSPLHF.

The V gene is TRBV9, the J gene TRBJ2-5, with 9 nucleotides matching TRBD2. With 1 base clipped from V and 1 base from J, the junction kept 17 bases outside the gene matches. The CDR3 is 20 residues long. Per germline, CDR1 SGDLS and CDR2 YYNGEE. The CDR3 loop is CASSVSHPHSSGAIQETQYF. The CDR3 DNA is TGTGCCAGCAGCGTATCCCACCCCCACTCTAGCGGGGCAATCCAAGAGACCCAGTACTTC. Variable domain in full (rest from reference TRBV9 and TRBJ2-5): DSGVTQTPKHLITATGQRVTLRCSPRSGDLSVYWYQQSLDQGLQFLIQYYNGEERAKGNILERFSAQQFPDLHSELNLSSLELGDSALYFCASSVSHPHSSGAIQETQYFGPGTRLLVL.

In regard to this clone: Mismatch with germline at one junction end may stem from a read error. The chain recombines TRBV7-9 with TRBJ2-7; 7 bases agree with TRBD1. Germline values: CDR1 SEHNR, CDR2 FQNEAQ (reference sequence). CDR3 size: 13 residues. CDR3 region: CSSRSTGTAVWDF. CDR3 sequence (DNA): TGTTCCAGCAGGTCGACCGGGACAGCAGTATGGGACTTC.

The V gene is TRBV29-1, the J gene TRBJ1-2; possible D gene TRBD1, 5 bases. Germline V CDR1 and CDR2: SQVTM, ANQGSEA. The V and J ends lost 3 bases and 8 bases respectively, with 16 bases between them. The CDR3 extends over 13 amino acids. The CDR3 region is CSVEGGTLVGYTF. The CDR3 coding sequence is TGCAGCGTTGAGGGAGGGACCCTAGTCGGCTACACCTTC.

This chain links TRBV29-1 with TRBJ2-7, with TRBD1 identical over 9 bases. The CDR3 is 13 residues long. V lost 6 bases to trimming and J lost 3 bases; unmatched junction nucleotides: 6. Germline lookup yields CDR1 SQVTM and CDR2 ANQGSEA. In DNA form, the CDR3 reads TGCAGCGTGGGGGGACAGGGAGGCTACGAGCAGTACTTC. Translating it yields CSVGGQGGYEQYF.

Remarks on this clone: Germline is not matched at one junction end, which may reflect a read error. This chain's CDR3 is CASSSGTSGGSF. The CDR3, as DNA: TGTGCCAGCAGTTCCGGGACTAGCGGAGGATCTTTC. The V call is TRBV27, the J call TRBJ2-7; TRBD2 aligns across 11 bases. Germline V gene lookup returns CDR1 MNHEY and CDR2 SMNVEV (reference sequence). CDR3 size: 12 residues.

This chain connects TRBV19 to TRBJ2-2; 8 bases agree with TRBD1. The germline CDR1 and CDR2 sequences are LNHDA and SQIVND (reference sequence). V gave up 5 bases and J gave up 0 bases; unmatched junction bases: 11. The CDR3 sequence is 18 residues long. This CDR3 is CASSPRTGSGANTGELFF. The CDR3 region has the DNA TGTGCCAGTAGTCCGCGGACAGGGAGTGGCGCGAACACCGGGGAGCTGTTTTTT.

The V call is TRBV7-8, the J call TRBJ1-6, with a tentative D call TRBD1 (6 bases). Deletions cut 6 bases from V and 11 bases from J, with 14 bases between. This CDR3 is 13 amino acids long. Per the germline V gene, CDR1 is SGHVS and CDR2 is FQNEAQ. DNA of the CDR3: TGTGCCAGCAGATTCGGTAGGGGGACACCCCTCCACTTT. It specifies CASRFGRGTPLHF.

In its sample, this clone was seen a few times. This chain joins TRBV6-5 and TRBJ2-1, with 11 bases lining up with TRBD2. In germline, CDR1 is MNHEY, CDR2 SVGAGI. This CDR3 has 14 residues. V shed 6 bases, J shed 9 bases, and the junction held 7 bases outside the gene matches. The CDR3 DNA is TGTGCCAGCAGCCCTAGCGGGAGGCGTGGTGAGCAGTTCTTC. Its protein product is CASSPSGRRGEQFF.

The V call is TRBV30, the J call TRBJ1-1; 7 bases map to TRBD1. This CDR3 is built from 15 residues. Unmatched junction bases numbered 8, after V lost 4 bases and J lost 0 bases. Germline V gene sequence: CDR1 GTSNPN, CDR2 SVGIG (reference sequence). CDR3 in amino acids: CAWTPGQRMNTEAFF. The CDR3 coding sequence is TGTGCCTGGACTCCGGGACAGCGCATGAACACTGAAGCTTTCTTT. Full variable domain (remainder filled in from reference TRBV30 and TRBJ1-1): SQTIHQWPATLVQPVGSPLSLECTVEGTSNPNLYWYRQAAGRGLQLLFYSVGIGQISSEVPQNLSASRPQDRQFILSSKKLLLSDSGFYLCAWTPGQRMNTEAFFGQGTRLTVV.

CDR3 nucleotides: TGTGCCAGCAGCGCCGGACAGGGGGTTACAGAGACCCAGTACTTC. Its protein product is CASSAGQGVTETQYF. The J gene is TRBJ2-5, the V gene TRBV9; the match to TRBD1 covers 10 bases. V was pared by 3 bases and J by 4 bases, with 6 bases of the junction left unmatched. Germline V gene data show CDR1 as SGDLS and CDR2 as YYNGEE. This CDR3 has 15 amino acids.